These 5 T cell receptor beta chains came from one sample sequenced in a study of blood T cell repertoires in COVID-19. Sequencing used immunoSEQ multiplex PCR; TCRdb keeps in-frame clones, though not all of them. The table has more than 80,000 clones, around four fifths seen once; the top ten hold 16%. The sequencing input was peripheral blood. Source of these receptors: a human donor in a cohort sampled during active COVID-19.

The chain recombines TRBV4-2 with TRBJ2-5; 7 bases are a match to TRBD2. The germline CDR1 and CDR2 sequences are LGHNA and YNFKEQ. V lost 0 bases and J lost 3; bases outside the gene matches: 4. CDR3 length equals 15 residues. CDR3 DNA sequence: TGTGCCAGCAGCCAAGATTCTAGCGGAAAAGAGACCCAGTACTTC. Its protein product is CASSQDSSGKETQYF.

The chain links TRBV28 to TRBJ2-5; 9 nucleotides agree with TRBD2. The CDR3 totals 16 residues. Per the germline V gene, CDR1 is MDHEN and CDR2 is SYDVKM. V lost 2 bases, J lost 7 bases, and 11 bases stayed unmatched. CDR3 bases: TGTGCCAGCAGTTTAGACGCGGGAGGGCCGTCGGGGACCCAGTACTTC. Translation: CASSLDAGGPSGTQYF.

The chain employs TRBV18 and TRBJ2-3, with D possibly matching TRBD2 (5 bases). The germline V gene encodes CDR1 KGHSH and CDR2 LQKENI. CDR3 length: 16 residues. Trimming pared 3 bases from V and 2 bases from J, leaving 15 bases between. The CDR3 DNA reads TGTGCCAGCTCACCCCGCCTAGCCACGAACACAGATACGCAGTATTTT. Amino acid sequence: CASSPRLATNTDTQYF.

This clone was seen at least ten times. The rearrangement links TRBV18 to TRBJ2-7; a possible D gene is TRBD1 (5 bases). CDR1 is KGHSH, CDR2 LQKENI, per germline. Deletions cut 4 bases from V and 6 bases from J, with 16 bases between. There are 14 residues in the CDR3. CDR3 region: CASSQQDRGGEQYF. The CDR3 DNA reads as TGTGCCAGCTCACAACAGGATAGGGGCGGCGAGCAGTACTTC.

The V and J genes are TRBV2 and TRBJ2-1; 12 bases align to TRBD2. This CDR3 has 19 amino acids. Per the germline V gene, CDR1 is SNHLY and CDR2 is FYNNEI. The J segment lost 4 bases and the V segment lost 1 base, leaving 11 bases of the junction unmatched. CDR3 loop: CASSEEGALAGGPYNEQFF. Written as DNA, the CDR3 is TGTGCCAGCAGTGAAGAAGGGGCACTAGCGGGGGGCCCTTACAATGAGCAGTTCTTC.